Below, 26 T cell receptor beta chains from the same sample are listed, as sequenced in a study of Graves' ophthalmopathy and Graves' hyperthyroidism. Investigators amplified TCR beta CDR3 regions from RNA transcripts. The library came from an HTBI-primed first-round RT-PCR and a second-round multiplex PCR. TCRdb passed the multiplex PCR reads through MiXCR, listing each CDR3 protein once. The sample shows about 220,000 distinct CDR3 sequences, about a fifth of them seen only once. Sequencing was performed on peripheral blood. The receptors stem from a woman in her 50s with Graves' ophthalmopathy.

This clonotype has at least ten counts. V is TRBV7-8 and J is TRBJ1-1; D may be TRBD1 (5 bases). In germline, CDR1 is SGHVS, CDR2 FQNEAQ. The CDR3 loop spans 15 amino acids. Trimming took off 5 bases at V and 1 base at J, with 14 bases between the two ends. CDR3 protein: CASSRQPTGNTEAFF. In nucleotides, the CDR3 is TGTGCCAGCAGCCGACAGCCCACCGGGAACACTGAAGCTTTCTTT.

This chain links TRBV27 with TRBJ1-5; D gene uncertain. Trimming left V 3 bases short and J 4 bases short, with 10 bases between. CDR1 MNHEY and CDR2 SMNVEV come from the germline V gene (reference sequence). The CDR3 has 14 amino acids. CDR3 sequence: CASSFPGRNQPQHF. DNA for the CDR3: TGTGCCAGCAGTTTCCCGGGTCGTAATCAGCCCCAGCATTTT.

This clonotype was seen repeatedly, ten times or more. The chain is built from TRBV27 and TRBJ2-5, with a possible D match to TRBD2 (7 bases). V lost 9 bases, J lost 2 bases, and 13 bases lay in between. Looked up from germline, CDR1 is MNHEY and CDR2 is SMNVEV (reference sequence). The CDR3 contains 13 residues. The CDR3 sequence is CASSRGGQETQYF. The CDR3 DNA reads as TGTGCCAGTTCTAGGGGGGGTCAAGAGACCCAGTACTTC.

This clonotype has at least ten counts. The chain couples TRBV6-1 to TRBJ1-2; 7 nucleotides agree with TRBD1. Germline CDR1 MNHNS, CDR2 SASEGT. This CDR3 contains 15 residues. J was trimmed by 7 bases and V by 7 bases; bases with no gene match: 15. CDR3 amino acids: CASKEEGGVWGGYTF. DNA for the CDR3: TGTGCCAGCAAGGAAGAAGGGGGCGTTTGGGGTGGCTACACCTTC.

Here the CDR3 reads CASSFISGYSETQYF. The CDR3 DNA reads TGTGCCAGCAGCTTTATATCAGGGTATTCGGAGACCCAGTACTTC. The chain links TRBV5-5 to TRBJ2-5, with D perhaps matching TRBD1 (5 bases). CDR1 and CDR2 (germline): SGHKS, YYEKEE (reference sequence). This CDR3 contains 15 residues. V gave up 2 bases and J gave up 5 bases, with 16 bases separating them. The whole variable domain, remainder taken from reference TRBV5-5 and TRBJ2-5, is DAGVTQSPTHLIKTRGQQVTLRCSPISGHKSVSWYQQVLGQGPQFIFQYYEKEERGRGNFPDRFSARQFPNYSSELNVNALLLGDSALYLCASSFISGYSETQYFGPGTRLLVL.

This clonotype was counted many times. A much larger clone lies a single base off, so this may be a read error. This rearrangement joins TRBV3-1 to TRBJ1-1; 9 nucleotides align to TRBD1. The length of the CDR3 is 13 residues. Germline lookup yields CDR1 LGHDT and CDR2 YNNKEL (reference sequence). The CDR3 is CANSRDRATEAFF. The CDR3 DNA reads as TGTGCCAACAGCCGGGACAGGGCCACTGAAGCTTTCTTT.

This clonotype was detected many times. This chain uses TRBV19 with TRBJ1-2; D unclear. Trimming removed 2 bases from V and 6 bases from J, with 10 bases in between. Per the germline V gene, CDR1 is LNHDA and CDR2 is SQIVND (reference sequence). The CDR3 runs to 13 residues. CDR3 loop: CASSILGSDGYTF. In DNA, the CDR3 is TGTGCCAGTAGTATACTGGGGAGCGATGGCTACACCTTC.

This clonotype was recorded at least ten times. DNA of the CDR3: TGTGCCAGTTGGCATGGGGGCTACACCTTC. Translating it yields CASWHGGYTF. The chain employs TRBV19 and TRBJ1-2; the D is unclear. Deletions cut 8 bases from V and 8 bases from J, with 9 bases between. CDR1 LNHDA and CDR2 SQIVND come from the germline V gene (reference sequence). The CDR3 runs to 10 residues.

This clonotype came up many times. V and J are TRBV2 and TRBJ1-6; D is perhaps TRBD1 (5 bases). The CDR3 spans 15 residues. V was clipped by 3 bases and J by 5 bases, with 11 bases between them. The germline CDR1 and CDR2 sequences are SNHLY and FYNNEI. The CDR3 nucleotides read TGTGCCAGCAGTGACGGGGGGATGAATAATTCACCCCTCCACTTT. Translated: CASSDGGMNNSPLHF.

The rearrangement uses TRBV4-2 and TRBJ1-1, with unresolved D. V was shortened by 0 bases and J by 1 base, with 9 bases between the two germline ends. Germline-derived CDR1 and CDR2 are LGHNA and YNFKEQ. The CDR3 covers 15 residues. The CDR3 sequence: CASSQDQWKNTEAFF. CDR3 nucleotide sequence: TGTGCCAGCAGCCAAGATCAGTGGAAGAACACTGAAGCTTTCTTT.

This clonotype appeared a few times. The chain carries TRBV20-1 and TRBJ2-7; tentatively, D is TRBD2 (6 bases). The germline V gene has CDR1 DFQATT and CDR2 SNEGSKA (reference sequence). This CDR3 spans 16 amino acids. V lost 0 bases, J lost 2 bases, and 17 bases lay in between. The CDR3 loop reads CSARDDGYGGPYEQYF. The CDR3 DNA sequence: TGCAGTGCTAGAGACGATGGGTACGGGGGACCCTACGAGCAGTACTTC.

This clonotype was seen ten or more times. This chain links TRBV25-1 with TRBJ2-7, with D tentatively TRBD1 (6 bases). Germline CDR1 is MGHDK and CDR2 is SYGVNS. The CDR3 spans 16 residues. Deletions cut 1 base from V and 1 base from J, with 14 bases between. CDR3 nucleotide sequence: TGTGCCAGCAGTGAATCTCTCCGGGACAATTCCTACGAGCAGTACTTC. This gives the protein CASSESLRDNSYEQYF.

The V call is TRBV11-2, the J call TRBJ1-2; no reliable D call. Germline CDR1 SGHAT, CDR2 FQNNGV. This CDR3 region has 13 residues. The germline V and J ends were trimmed by 0 bases and 8 bases, with 10 bases remaining between them. This CDR3 is CASSLDPKGGYTF. The CDR3 DNA sequence: TGTGCCAGCAGCTTAGACCCAAAAGGAGGCTACACCTTC.

The chain uses TRBV28 and TRBJ1-1, with a possible D match to TRBD1 (6 bases). Germline V gene sequence: CDR1 MDHEN, CDR2 SYDVKM. The CDR3 spans 12 residues. The ends were cut back, 7 bases at V and 11 bases at J, with 17 bases in the middle. CDR3 bases: TGTGCCAGCATTGGGGGGGGGCCGGGCGCTTTCTTT. Translated, it gives CASIGGGPGAFF.

This clonotype occurred many times. This chain links TRBV19 with TRBJ2-7, with 7 positions matching TRBD1. Germline V gives CDR1 LNHDA, CDR2 SQIVND (reference sequence). The CDR3 sequence is 14 residues long. Losses at the gene ends were 9 bases for V and 0 bases for J; bases not matched to a gene: 8. The CDR3 loop is CASSSRDSSYEQYF. CDR3 in DNA: TGTGCCAGCAGCTCCCGGGACAGCTCCTACGAGCAGTACTTC.

Many counts were recorded for this clonotype. The CDR3, as DNA: TGCGCCAGCACCTCGGACCACTACGAGCAGTACTTC. Encoded protein: CASTSDHYEQYF. The chain is built from TRBV5-1 and TRBJ2-7; D remains unclear. This CDR3 contains 12 residues. Trimming shortened V by 6 bases and J by 3 bases, and 10 bases separated the two germline ends. The V gene's germline CDR1 is SGHRS and CDR2 YFSETQ.

This clonotype has only a few counts. This chain uses TRBV14 with TRBJ2-2, with TRBD2 matching 12 bases. Trimming at V came to 4 bases and at J to 0 bases, leaving 9 bases not matched to a gene. The CDR3 consists of 19 residues. CDR1 SGHDN and CDR2 FVKESK come from the germline V gene. CDR3: CASSPELAGGLANTGELFF. The CDR3 DNA reads as TGTGCCAGCAGCCCCGAACTAGCGGGAGGACTCGCGAACACCGGGGAGCTGTTTTTT.

The V and J genes are TRBV5-1 and TRBJ2-7; D possibly corresponds to TRBD1 (6 bases). V was trimmed by 4 bases and J by 4 bases, leaving 18 bases between them. This CDR3 comprises 15 residues. Per the germline V gene, CDR1 is SGHRS and CDR2 is YFSETQ. The CDR3 loop is CASSPYRVGTYEQYF. As DNA, the CDR3 is TGCGCCAGCAGCCCCTACAGGGTCGGAACTTACGAGCAGTACTTC.

This clonotype was found many times. The chain employs TRBV2 and TRBJ2-5; 9 positions agree with TRBD1. CDR1 is SNHLY and CDR2 is FYNNEI in the germline V gene. The V and J ends lost 11 bases and 2 bases, in that order; junction bases with no gene match: 9. This CDR3 spans 14 amino acids. CDR3 coding DNA: TGTGCCTGCACTGCCGGGACAGGGCAAGAGACCCAGTACTTC. Translating it yields CACTAGTGQETQYF.

This clonotype was counted many times. CDR3 DNA: TGCAGCGTCGAAAAAGGGTCCGGCAAAAACATTCAGTACTTC. Translating it yields CSVEKGSGKNIQYF. The chain links TRBV29-1 to TRBJ2-4; D is unresolved. Trimming removed 6 bases at V and 3 bases at J, with 15 bases between. Germline V gene lookup returns CDR1 SQVTM and CDR2 ANQGSEA. The CDR3 has 14 amino acids.

Many counts were recorded for this clonotype. The chain employs TRBV7-2 and TRBJ2-7; D might be TRBD2 (6 bases). V was shortened by 5 bases and J by 2 bases, with 13 bases between the two germline ends. The CDR3 sequence is 14 residues long. Germline CDR1 and CDR2: SGHTA and FQGNSA. The CDR3, as DNA: TGTGCCAGCAGCCCCATTGGCGGGGCCTACGAGCAGTACTTC. Translation gives CASSPIGGAYEQYF.

There are many counts of this clonotype. The J gene is TRBJ2-5, the V gene TRBV6-5, with 10 bases that match TRBD2. In germline, CDR1 is MNHEY, CDR2 SVGAGI. V lost 6 bases to trimming and J lost 2 bases; unmatched junction nucleotides: 3. This CDR3 is built from 14 residues. The CDR3 DNA is TGTGCCAGCAGAGGACTAGCGGTACAAGAGACCCAGTACTTC. This encodes CASRGLAVQETQYF.

This clonotype was recorded at least ten times. The rearrangement links TRBV5-1 to TRBJ1-1; 7 bases are shared with TRBD1. Germline lookup yields CDR1 SGHRS and CDR2 YFSETQ. The CDR3 spans 12 residues. Trimming at V came to 0 bases and at J to 8 bases, leaving 1 base not matched to a gene. The CDR3 bases are TGCGCCAGCAGCTTGGGACAGGGCGAAGCTTTCTTT. Translating gives CASSLGQGEAFF.

Many counts were recorded for this clonotype. V gene TRBV7-2 combines with J gene TRBJ2-7; no firm D call. CDR1 is SGHTA and CDR2 is FQGNSA in the germline V gene. The CDR3 extends over 14 amino acids. The ends were cut back, 5 bases at V and 2 bases at J, with 13 bases in the middle. DNA of the CDR3: TGTGCCAGCAGCCCCCAACACGGAACCTACGAGCAGTACTTC. It encodes CASSPQHGTYEQYF.

There are many counts of this clonotype. The CDR3 reads CSVERENYEQYF. As DNA, the CDR3 is TGCAGCGTTGAGCGGGAGAACTACGAGCAGTACTTC. V gene TRBV29-1 combines with J gene TRBJ2-7; TRBD2 aligns across 7 bases. Germline assignment: CDR1 SQVTM and CDR2 ANQGSEA. This CDR3 region has 12 residues. V lost 3 bases, J lost 3 bases, and 2 bases stayed unmatched.

This clonotype appeared many times. The chain employs TRBV30 and TRBJ1-1; D is ambiguous. CDR1 and CDR2 from the germline V gene are GTSNPN and SVGIG (reference sequence). The V and J ends lost 0 bases and 3 bases respectively, with 11 bases between them. This CDR3 comprises 14 residues. The CDR3 region has the DNA TGTGCCTGGAGTGTGCCCCAACTTTACACTGAAGCTTTCTTT. It is translated as CAWSVPQLYTEAFF.